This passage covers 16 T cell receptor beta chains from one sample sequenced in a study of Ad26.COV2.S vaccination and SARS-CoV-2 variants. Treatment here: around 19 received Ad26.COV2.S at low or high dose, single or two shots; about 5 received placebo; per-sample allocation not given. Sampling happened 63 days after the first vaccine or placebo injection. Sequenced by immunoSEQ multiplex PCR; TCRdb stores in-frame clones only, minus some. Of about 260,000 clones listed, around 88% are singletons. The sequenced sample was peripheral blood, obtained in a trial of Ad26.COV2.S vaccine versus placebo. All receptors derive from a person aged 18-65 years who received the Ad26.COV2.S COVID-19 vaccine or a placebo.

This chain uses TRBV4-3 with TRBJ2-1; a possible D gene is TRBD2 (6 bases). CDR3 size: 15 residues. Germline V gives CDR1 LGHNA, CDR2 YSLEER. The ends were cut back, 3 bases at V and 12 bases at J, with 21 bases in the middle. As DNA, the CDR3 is TGCGCCAGCAGCCAGGAGGGCATGACCGGGACGCGGCAGTTCTTC. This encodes CASSQEGMTGTRQFF.

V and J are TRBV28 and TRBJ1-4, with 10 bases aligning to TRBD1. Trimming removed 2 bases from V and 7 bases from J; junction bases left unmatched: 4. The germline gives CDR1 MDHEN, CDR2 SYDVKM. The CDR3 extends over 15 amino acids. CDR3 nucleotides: TGTGCCAGCAGTTTAGGGACAGGGGATTCTGAAAAACTGTTTTTT. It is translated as CASSLGTGDSEKLFF.

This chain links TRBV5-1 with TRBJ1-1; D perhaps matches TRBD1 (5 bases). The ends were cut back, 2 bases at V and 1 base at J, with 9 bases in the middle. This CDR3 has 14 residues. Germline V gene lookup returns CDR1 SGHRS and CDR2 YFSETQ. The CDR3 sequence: CASSFWGRNTEAFF. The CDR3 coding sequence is TGCGCCAGCAGCTTCTGGGGGAGGAACACTGAAGCTTTCTTT.

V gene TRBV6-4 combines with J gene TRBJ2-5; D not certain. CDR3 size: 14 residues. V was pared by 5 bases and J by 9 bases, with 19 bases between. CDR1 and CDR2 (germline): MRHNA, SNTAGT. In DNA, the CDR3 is TGTGCCAGCAGTCCTCTTGCAACACTCGGTCCCCAGTACTTC. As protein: CASSPLATLGPQYF.

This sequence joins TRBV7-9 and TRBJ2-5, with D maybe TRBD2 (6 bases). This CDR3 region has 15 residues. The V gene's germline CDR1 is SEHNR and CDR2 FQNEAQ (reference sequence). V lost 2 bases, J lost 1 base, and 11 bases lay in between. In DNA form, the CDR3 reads TGTGCCAGCAGCTTAAACGGGAGATCCCAAGAGACCCAGTACTTC. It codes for CASSLNGRSQETQYF. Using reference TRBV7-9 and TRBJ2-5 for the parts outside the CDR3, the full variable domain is DTGVSQNPRHKITKRGQNVTFRCDPISEHNRLYWYRQTLGQGPEFLTYFQNEAQLEKSRLLSDRFSAERPKGSFSTLEIQRTEQGDSAMYLCASSLNGRSQETQYFGPGTRLLVL.

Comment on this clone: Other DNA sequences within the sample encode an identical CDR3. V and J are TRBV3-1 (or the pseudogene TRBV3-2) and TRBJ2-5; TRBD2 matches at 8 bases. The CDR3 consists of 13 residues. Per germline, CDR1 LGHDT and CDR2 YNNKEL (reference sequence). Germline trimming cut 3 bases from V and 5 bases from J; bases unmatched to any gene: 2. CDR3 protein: CASSQGTRETQYF. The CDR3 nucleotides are TGTGCCAGCAGCCAGGGGACTAGGGAGACCCAGTACTTC.

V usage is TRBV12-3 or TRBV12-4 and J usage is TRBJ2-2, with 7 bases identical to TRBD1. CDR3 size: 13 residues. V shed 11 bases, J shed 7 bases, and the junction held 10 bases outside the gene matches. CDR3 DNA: TGTGCCGGGCAGCTACAGGGGAACGGGGAGCTGTTTTTT. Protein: CAGQLQGNGELFF.

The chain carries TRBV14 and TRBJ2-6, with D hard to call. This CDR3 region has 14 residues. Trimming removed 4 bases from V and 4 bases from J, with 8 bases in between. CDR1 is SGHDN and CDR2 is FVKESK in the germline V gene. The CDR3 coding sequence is TGTGCCAGCAGCCCAACACTCGGGGCCAACGTCCTGACTTTC. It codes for CASSPTLGANVLTF.

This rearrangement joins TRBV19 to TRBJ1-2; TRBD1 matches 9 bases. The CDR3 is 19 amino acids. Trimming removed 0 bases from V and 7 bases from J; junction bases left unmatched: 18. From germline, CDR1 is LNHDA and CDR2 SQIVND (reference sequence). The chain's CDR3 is CASSIDRVGTGGLRIGYTF. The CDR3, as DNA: TGTGCCAGTAGTATAGATCGGGTAGGAACAGGGGGCTTACGGATTGGCTACACCTTC. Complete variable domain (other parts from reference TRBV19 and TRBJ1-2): DGGITQSPKYLFRKEGQNVTLSCEQNLNHDAMYWYRQDPGQGLRLIYYSQIVNDFQKGDIAEGYSVSREKKESFPLTVTSAQKNPTAFYLCASSIDRVGTGGLRIGYTFGSGTRLTVV.

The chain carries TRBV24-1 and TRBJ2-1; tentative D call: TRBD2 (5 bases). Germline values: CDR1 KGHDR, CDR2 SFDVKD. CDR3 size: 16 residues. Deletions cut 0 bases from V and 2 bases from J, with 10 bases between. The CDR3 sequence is CATSDLQAEAYNEQFF. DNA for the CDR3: TGTGCCACCAGTGATTTGCAAGCGGAGGCCTACAATGAGCAGTTCTTC.

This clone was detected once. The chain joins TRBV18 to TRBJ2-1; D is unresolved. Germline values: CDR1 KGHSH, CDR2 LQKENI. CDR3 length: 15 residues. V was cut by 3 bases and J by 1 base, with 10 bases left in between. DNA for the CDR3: TGTGCCAGCTCACCGGCAGAGGAGTCCTACAATGAGCAGTTCTTC. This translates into CASSPAEESYNEQFF. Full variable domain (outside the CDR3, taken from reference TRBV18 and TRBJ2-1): NAGVMQNPRHLVRRRGQEARLRCSPMKGHSHVYWYRQLPEEGLKFMVYLQKENIIDESGMPKERFSAEFPKEGPSILRIQQVVRGDSAAYFCASSPAEESYNEQFFGPGTRLTVL.

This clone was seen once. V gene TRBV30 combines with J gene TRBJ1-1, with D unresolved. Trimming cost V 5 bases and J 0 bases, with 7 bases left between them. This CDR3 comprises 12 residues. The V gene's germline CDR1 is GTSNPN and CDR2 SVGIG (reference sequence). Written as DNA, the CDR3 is TGTGCCTGGGGCCTCATGAACACTGAAGCTTTCTTT. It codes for CAWGLMNTEAFF. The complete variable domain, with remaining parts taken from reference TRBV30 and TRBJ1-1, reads SQTIHQWPATLVQPVGSPLSLECTVEGTSNPNLYWYRQAAGRGLQLLFYSVGIGQISSEVPQNLSASRPQDRQFILSSKKLLLSDSGFYLCAWGLMNTEAFFGQGTRLTVV.

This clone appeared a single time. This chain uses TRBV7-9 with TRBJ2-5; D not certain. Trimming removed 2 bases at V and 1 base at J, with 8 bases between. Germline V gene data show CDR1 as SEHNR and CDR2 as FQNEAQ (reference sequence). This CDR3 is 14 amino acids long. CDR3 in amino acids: CASSLTLSQETQYF. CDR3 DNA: TGTGCCAGCAGCTTAACCCTTTCCCAAGAGACCCAGTACTTC.

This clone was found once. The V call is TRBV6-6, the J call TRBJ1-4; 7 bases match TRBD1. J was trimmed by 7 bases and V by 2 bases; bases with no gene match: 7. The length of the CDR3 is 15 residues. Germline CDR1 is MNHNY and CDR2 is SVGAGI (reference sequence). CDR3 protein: CASSYPQGVGEKLFF. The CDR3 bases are TGTGCCAGCAGTTACCCTCAGGGGGTGGGTGAAAAACTGTTTTTT.

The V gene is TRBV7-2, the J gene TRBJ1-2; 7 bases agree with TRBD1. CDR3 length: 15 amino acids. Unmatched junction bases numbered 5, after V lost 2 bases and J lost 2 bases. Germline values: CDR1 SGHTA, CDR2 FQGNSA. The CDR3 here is CASSLRPTGNYGYTF. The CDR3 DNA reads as TGTGCCAGCAGCTTACGACCGACAGGGAACTATGGCTACACCTTC.

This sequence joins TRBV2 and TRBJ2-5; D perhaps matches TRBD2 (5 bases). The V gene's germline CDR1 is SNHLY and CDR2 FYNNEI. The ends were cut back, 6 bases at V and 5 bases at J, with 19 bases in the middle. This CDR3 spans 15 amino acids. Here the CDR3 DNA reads TGTGCCAGCAGCGAGAGGGATCCCGCTTGGGAGACCCAGTACTTC. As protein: CASSERDPAWETQYF.